Below, one T cell receptor (beta chain) is given with its context. Its cognate antigen is unknown. Blood was drawn once from each donor into heparinised tubes. The draws averaged about 110 mL. Reverse transcription of all isolated RNA meant that expressed TCRB transcripts were sequenced. Sequencing used immunoSEQ multiplex PCR; TCRdb keeps in-frame clones, though not all of them. The table shows about 270,000 clones, with 13% to 15% occurring only once. The data originate from a study of beta chain features in type 1 diabetes. Study results and limitations: When Type 1 diabetes patients were examined, their TCRB CDR3s proved moderately but significantly shorter in all four CD4+ subsets.

The germline CDR1 and CDR2 sequences are MNHEY and SMNVEV (reference sequence). The CDR3 length is 14 residues. Trimming took 3 bases from V and 4 from J; bases not matched to a gene: 2. This TCR came from a woman aged 40 to 50 in good health. The specimen sequenced was naive CD4+ T cells from blood. The chain employs TRBV27 and TRBJ1-1; TRBD1 matches at 10 bases. CDR3 residues: CASSFRQGATEAFF. In DNA, the CDR3 is TGTGCCAGCAGTTTCCGACAGGGGGCCACTGAAGCTTTCTTT.